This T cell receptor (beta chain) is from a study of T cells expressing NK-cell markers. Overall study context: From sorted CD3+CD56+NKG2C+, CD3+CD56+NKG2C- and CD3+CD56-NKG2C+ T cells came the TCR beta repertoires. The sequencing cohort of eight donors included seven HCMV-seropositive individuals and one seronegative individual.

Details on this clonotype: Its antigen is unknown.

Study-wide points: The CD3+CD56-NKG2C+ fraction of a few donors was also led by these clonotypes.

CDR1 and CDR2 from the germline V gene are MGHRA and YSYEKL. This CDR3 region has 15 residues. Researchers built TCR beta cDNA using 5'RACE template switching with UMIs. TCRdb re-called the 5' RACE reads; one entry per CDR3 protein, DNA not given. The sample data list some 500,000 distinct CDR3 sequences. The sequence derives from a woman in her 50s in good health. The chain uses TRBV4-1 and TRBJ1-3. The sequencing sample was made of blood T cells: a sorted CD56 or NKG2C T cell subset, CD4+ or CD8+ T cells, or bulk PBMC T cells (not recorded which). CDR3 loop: CASSLVDSSGNTIYF.